Described below is a single T cell receptor (beta chain) sequence and its context. Trimming stripped 1 base from V and 5 bases from J, with 11 bases between. CDR3 length: 14 residues. CDR1 and CDR2 from the germline V gene are SGHTA and FQGNSA. The sample belongs to a study of T cell changes during pregnancy in multiple sclerosis. Generated by immunoSEQ multiplex PCR, the TCRdb table keeps only in-frame clones and is missing some. The profile shows under 95,000 clones, over 85% of them singletons. Sequenced material: peripheral blood, taken in the second trimester of pregnancy. This chain connects TRBV7-2 to TRBJ1-1, with a weak D call TRBD1 (5 bases). This TCR derives from a female donor in good health, enrolled as a control in a pregnancy study. For the CDR3, the DNA is TGTGCCAGCAGCTTAGTAACCGGGGGAACTGAAGCTTTCTTT. Translating it yields CASSLVTGGTEAFF. Complete variable domain (other parts from reference TRBV7-2 and TRBJ1-1): GAGVSQSPSNKVTEKGKDVELRCDPISGHTALYWYRQSLGQGLEFLIYFQGNSAPDKSGLPSDRFSAERTGGSVSTLTIQRTQQEDSAVYLCASSLVTGGTEAFFGQGTRLTVV.